The 14 T cell receptor beta chains reported below all come from one sample, sequenced in a study of cytomegalovirus exposure and HLA in healthy donors. The PCR contained 60 Vbeta and 13 Jbeta primers. Assay used: immunoSEQ multiplex PCR; TCRdb lists only in-frame clones, some missing. The sample lists under 200,000 clones; around two thirds were seen once. The sequenced material came from PBMCs. The receptors were gathered from a man aged 40-49 years in good health and CMV-seronegative.

V and J are TRBV7-2 and TRBJ1-3; D ambiguous. The CDR3 contains 13 residues. The V and J ends lost 1 base and 3 bases respectively, with 4 bases between them. The V gene's germline CDR1 is SGHTA and CDR2 FQGNSA. CDR3 coding DNA: TGTGCCAGCAGCTTAGTTAGTGGAAACACCATATATTTT. Its translation is CASSLVSGNTIYF.

V is TRBV5-1 and J is TRBJ2-1; TRBD2 agrees at 7 bases. This CDR3 region has 15 residues. Germline V CDR1 and CDR2: SGHRS, YFSETQ. Losses at the gene ends were 1 base for V and 4 bases for J; bases not matched to a gene: 5. The CDR3 here is CASSLSSGDYNEQFF. CDR3 sequence (DNA): TGCGCCAGCAGCTTGTCTAGCGGAGATTACAATGAGCAGTTCTTC.

The chain's CDR3 is CAGRNGHENSPLHF. Here the CDR3 DNA reads TGTGCCGGGAGAAATGGCCACGAAAATTCACCCCTCCACTTT. The chain is built from TRBV28 and TRBJ1-6; D remains unclear. There are 14 residues in the CDR3. V gave up 11 bases and J gave up 7 bases, with 18 bases separating them. Germline CDR1 reads MDHEN; CDR2 reads SYDVKM.

This clone showed up just a few times. The rearrangement uses TRBV6-6 and TRBJ2-7; possibly TRBD1 for D (5 bases). This CDR3 spans 13 amino acids. V was pared by 4 bases and J by 3 bases, with 10 bases between. Germline CDR1 reads MNHNY; CDR2 reads SVGAGI (reference sequence). The CDR3 region has the DNA TGTGCCAGCAGTTCCAGTAGGGGCTACGAGCAGTACTTC. Amino acid sequence: CASSSSRGYEQYF.

The J gene is TRBJ2-7, the V gene TRBV2, with 14 nucleotides matching TRBD2. This CDR3 is built from 15 residues. Germline trimming cut 6 bases from V and 5 bases from J; bases unmatched to any gene: 6. CDR1 and CDR2 (germline): SNHLY, FYNNEI. CDR3 amino acids: CASRGTSGGLHEQYF. The CDR3 coding sequence is TGTGCCAGCAGGGGGACTAGCGGGGGCCTCCACGAGCAGTACTTC.

The genes are TRBV5-1 and TRBJ2-7; 9 nucleotides match TRBD1. Trimming at V came to 0 bases and at J to 6 bases, leaving 13 bases not matched to a gene. Germline V gene lookup returns CDR1 SGHRS and CDR2 YFSETQ. This CDR3 comprises 17 residues. The CDR3 region is CASSLELAGTGNSEQYF. The CDR3 DNA reads TGCGCCAGCAGCTTGGAACTCGCCGGGACAGGGAATAGCGAGCAGTACTTC.

This clone was seen a few times. V usage is TRBV6-1 and J usage is TRBJ2-1; 8 bases map to TRBD1. The CDR3 spans 17 residues. With 4 bases clipped from V and 0 bases from J, the junction kept 8 bases outside the gene matches. Germline V lookup: CDR1 MNHNS, CDR2 SASEGT. This CDR3 reads CASSAPSDRASYNEQFF. CDR3 bases: TGTGCCAGCAGTGCTCCCTCGGACAGGGCCTCCTACAATGAGCAGTTCTTC.

The chain uses TRBV5-1 and TRBJ1-6; possible D gene TRBD1, 5 bases. Deletions cut 1 base from V and 5 bases from J, with 10 bases between. This CDR3 is built from 15 residues. The germline gives CDR1 SGHRS, CDR2 YFSETQ. The CDR3 protein is CASSLRQGDNSPLHF. DNA of the CDR3: TGCGCCAGCAGCTTGAGGCAGGGTGATAATTCACCCCTCCACTTT.

This chain links TRBV7-2 with TRBJ2-5, with D perhaps matching TRBD1 (7 bases). Germline CDR1 is SGHTA and CDR2 is FQGNSA. V gave up 6 bases and J gave up 5 bases, with 19 bases separating them. The CDR3 loop spans 15 amino acids. The chain's CDR3 is CASRNRQGGGETQYF. The CDR3 DNA reads as TGTGCCAGCAGAAACCGACAGGGCGGAGGGGAGACCCAGTACTTC.

J is TRBJ2-3 and V is TRBV5-1; 7 bases are a match to TRBD2. Germline V gives CDR1 SGHRS, CDR2 YFSETQ. The CDR3 runs to 18 residues. Trimming took 4 bases from V and 0 from J; bases not matched to a gene: 14. In DNA, the CDR3 is TGCGCCAGCAGCCCTATCTTGGGTGGGAGGGCCAGCACAGATACGCAGTATTTT. The encoded protein is CASSPILGGRASTDTQYF. The complete variable domain, with remaining parts taken from reference TRBV5-1 and TRBJ2-3, reads KAGVTQTPRYLIKTRGQQVTLSCSPISGHRSVSWYQQTPGQGLQFLFEYFSETQRNKGNFPGRFSGRQFSNSRSEMNVSTLELGDSALYLCASSPILGGRASTDTQYFGPGTRLTVL.

The J gene is TRBJ2-1, the V gene TRBV7-9; 11 nucleotides line up with TRBD2. The CDR3 spans 18 residues. CDR1 is SEHNR, CDR2 FQNEAQ, per germline (reference sequence). The junction had 9 bases not matched to a gene; V was cut back by 5 bases and J by 0 bases. The CDR3 nucleotides are TGTGCCAGCAGCCTGGGACTAGCGGAACTGTACTCCTACAATGAGCAGTTCTTC. This translates into CASSLGLAELYSYNEQFF. Full variable domain (outside the CDR3, taken from reference TRBV7-9 and TRBJ2-1): DTGVSQNPRHKITKRGQNVTFRCDPISEHNRLYWYRQTLGQGPEFLTYFQNEAQLEKSRLLSDRFSAERPKGSFSTLEIQRTEQGDSAMYLCASSLGLAELYSYNEQFFGPGTRLTVL.

The chain carries TRBV2 and TRBJ2-6, with 7 nucleotides matching TRBD1. The length of the CDR3 is 19 residues. After removal of 7 bases from V and 2 bases from J, the junction contained 17 bases not matched to a gene. Per germline, CDR1 SNHLY and CDR2 FYNNEI. The chain's CDR3 is CASNPGQRLGAAGANVLTF. Here the CDR3 DNA reads TGTGCCAGCAATCCGGGACAGAGGCTTGGCGCAGCTGGGGCCAACGTCCTGACTTTC.

The table lists this clone with a few counts. In DNA form, the CDR3 reads TGTGCCAGTAGCGACCGGGACAGGGGTGGCACTGAAGCTTTCTTT. Its translation: CASSDRDRGGTEAFF. The chain uses TRBV19 and TRBJ1-1; 10 bases agree with TRBD1. V shed 6 bases, J shed 4 bases, and the junction held 8 bases outside the gene matches. The germline V gene has CDR1 LNHDA and CDR2 SQIVND (reference sequence). This CDR3 spans 15 amino acids.

The table lists this clone with a few counts. The rearrangement uses TRBV6-1 and TRBJ2-3, with 8 bases matching TRBD2. The V gene end was trimmed by 0 bases and the J gene end by 2 bases; junction bases not matched to a gene: 7. The germline V gene has CDR1 MNHNS and CDR2 SASEGT. The CDR3 runs to 17 residues. In nucleotides, the CDR3 is TGTGCCAGCAGTGAAGCCGAGCGGGAGAGAAACACAGATACGCAGTATTTT. As protein: CASSEAERERNTDTQYF.